The clone carrying this T cell receptor (beta chain) showed up just a few times. Its antigen remains unknown. The limits of the CDR3 on the DNA are not certain, so only TCRdb's listed CDR3 is given. Some clones are missing from TCRdb's copy, which holds only in-frame ones; the method was immunoSEQ multiplex PCR. The repertoire holds 100,000 or so clones, 85% to 90% seen once, with 16% in the top ten. The sample belongs to a study of T cell responses to AZD1222 COVID-19 vaccine. CDR1 is SGHAT and CDR2 is FQNNGV in the germline V gene. Both ends counted, the CDR3 spans 14 residues. Study-wide findings and caveats: Only five to seven individuals given AZD1222 were seropositive at baseline.

The gene calls are TRBV11-2 and TRBJ1-2; the table's D call, TRBD1, has no DNA check behind it. The source is an adult in good health. This material consisted of peripheral blood, taken on day 0 of AZD1222 vaccination. CDR3 sequence: CASSSSTAGYGYTF.